This T cell receptor (beta chain) was profiled in a study of T cells in women clearing cervical HPV infection. Study background: Case blood was drawn when the lesion was first found; control blood after infection became undetectable.

Deletions cut 3 bases from V and 4 bases from J, with 13 bases between. The CDR3 covers 14 residues. Germline CDR1 reads SGHRS; CDR2 reads YFSETQ. A remark on this clone: Its antigen is unknown. The read ends 3 residues early relative to the CDR3; the germline J gene fills the gap.

Study-level findings and limits: Timing of associations relative to infection is unclear; T-cell subsets were not isolated. TRBV6-7 relative abundance averaged approximately 0.1% in cases and 0.15% to 0.2% in controls.

TCR beta CDR3 amplified by multiplex PCR from approximately 1,300 ng genomic DNA. TCRdb keeps only in-frame clones here, not all; method: immunoSEQ multiplex PCR. In all, the sample yields about 37,000 clones. This TCR derives from a woman between 18 and 70 years old with a cervical HPV16 infection that either progressed to CIN3+ or cleared (not recorded which). V usage is TRBV5-1 and J usage is TRBJ1-1, with D perhaps TRBD1 (6 bases). The sample consisted of blood buffy coat. CDR3 sequence reads: CASSYGQTGTEAFF. The CDR3 DNA, read in part, is TGCGCCAGCAGCTATGGACAGACCGGCACTGAA.